This TCR beta chain stems from a study of neurological immune-mediated disorders (dated by TCRdb to the late 2010s). Regarding the study in general: The study compared peripheral blood TCR-beta repertoires of HTLV-I-associated myelopathy (HAM/TSP) patients, multiple sclerosis patients and healthy controls using UMI-based sequencing. Of the 68 subjects in the cohort, about 14 were HAM/TSP patients, some 34 were multiple sclerosis patients, and some 20 were healthy controls. Longitudinal samples, technical triplicates and paired sorted CD4+ and CD8+ T-cell subsets, alongside PBMC samples, were included among the approximately 99 TCR-beta libraries. General study outcomes and caveats: No identical CDR3 amino acid sequences were found to be shared among expanded clones across subjects, suggesting that TCR-beta repertoires were private in all groups. TCR clonal expansion was greatest in HAM/TSP patients and smallest in MS patients, who ranked below even healthy controls.

CDR1 and CDR2, looked up from the germline V gene, are SGHRS and YFSETQ. V sheds 0 bases and J sheds 8 bases, leaving 15 bases between their ends. The CDR3 spans 15 residues, from the cysteine through the phenylalanine. Left in the record is the CDR3 DNA by itself, 45 bases read in frame from the first base. To synthesize cDNA, template-switch 5'RACE was performed with a primer carrying a 10-nucleotide random unique molecular identifier so that each TCR transcript was tagged. Every sequencing run covered 15-18 subjects and yielded more than 200 million TCR-beta sequences. The RNeasy kit was used for extraction of total RNA. The KAPA Real-time Library Amplification kit was used to amplify TCR-beta VDJ regions with primers targeting the TCR constant region and the 5'RACE anchor. Sample indexes and Illumina adaptors were added in a first PCR, after which library yield was increased in a second PCR. After Ampure bead purification, the TCR product of roughly 650 bp was size-selected on a 2% E-gel SizeSelection system. Before pooling, library quality was checked on a Bioanalyzer, concentration was measured with Qubit, and libraries were quantified with the Kapa Library Quantification kit. Libraries were sequenced paired-end 2 x 150 bp on an Illumina HiSeq 2500. To increase sequence diversity, roughly 25-31% phiX was spiked into each library pool. Under the source paper's analysis protocol: Quality-filtered reads were processed with the UMI-based MiGEC pipeline, and over 85% of raw TCR sequences were removed by the MiGEC pipeline during error correction. VDJ genes were aligned to IMGT germline references, and clonotypes were defined by unique CDR3 amino acid sequence plus V-J genes. VDJtools evaluated clonal expansion, Shannon diversity and CDR3 relatedness (CalcPairwiseDistances, ClusterSamples); CLCbio workbench built phylogenetic trees. Expanded clones were defined as having at least 8 unique UMIs, based on coefficient-of-variation modelling across technical triplicates. The raw public reads went through TCRdb reprocessing: fastp at Q25, MiXCR clone calling, in-frame beta chains kept. Records with the same CDR3 protein are collapsed into one entry carrying the most frequent genes and DNA. None of the V and J calls come from the authors' own analysis; TCRdb made them. Present in this sample are 65,000 to 90,000 distinct CDR3 sequences, 10% of which were seen just once. About 1.7% of the sample belongs to the ten largest clones.

Blood bank volunteers in Maryland, USA served as the healthy controls. Unsorted PBMC libraries were generated from 2 million PBMCs stored in RNAlater at -80 °C until RNA extraction. Peripheral blood underwent Ficoll-Hypaque density gradient centrifugation to isolate PBMCs, which were then cryopreserved in liquid nitrogen. This clonotype was found many times. Its antigen is currently not known. No much larger clonotype is one base removed from it; base qualities were not supplied. Material for sequencing was PBMCs. Here the chain combines TRBV5-1 and TRBJ2-1, with a weak D call of TRBD1 (5 bases match). The origin of this receptor is a middle-aged man in good health. The DNA is as follows: TGCGCCAGCAGCTTGGTGCGCAGGGAAGGGGATGAGCAGTTCTTC. Translated, this gives CASSLVRREGDEQFF.